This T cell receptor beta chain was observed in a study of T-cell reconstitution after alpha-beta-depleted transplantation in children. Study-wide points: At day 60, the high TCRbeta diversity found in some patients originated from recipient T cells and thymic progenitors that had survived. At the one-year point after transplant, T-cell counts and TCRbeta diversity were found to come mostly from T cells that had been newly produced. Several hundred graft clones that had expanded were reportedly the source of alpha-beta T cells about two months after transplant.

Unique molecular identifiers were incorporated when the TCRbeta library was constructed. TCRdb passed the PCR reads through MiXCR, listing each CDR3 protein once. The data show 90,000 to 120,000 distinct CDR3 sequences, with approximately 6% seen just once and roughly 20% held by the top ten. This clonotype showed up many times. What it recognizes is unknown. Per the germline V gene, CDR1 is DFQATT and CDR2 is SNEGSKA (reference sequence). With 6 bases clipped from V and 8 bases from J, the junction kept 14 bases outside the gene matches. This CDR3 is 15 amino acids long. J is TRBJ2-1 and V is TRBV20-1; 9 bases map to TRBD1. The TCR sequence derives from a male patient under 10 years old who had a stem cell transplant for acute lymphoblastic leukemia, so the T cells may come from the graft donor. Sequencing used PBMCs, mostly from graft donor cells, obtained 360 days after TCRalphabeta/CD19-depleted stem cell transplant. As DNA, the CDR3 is TGCAGTGCCCCGGGACAGGGTTATTTTCTGGATGAGCAGTTCTTC. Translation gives CSAPGQGYFLDEQFF.